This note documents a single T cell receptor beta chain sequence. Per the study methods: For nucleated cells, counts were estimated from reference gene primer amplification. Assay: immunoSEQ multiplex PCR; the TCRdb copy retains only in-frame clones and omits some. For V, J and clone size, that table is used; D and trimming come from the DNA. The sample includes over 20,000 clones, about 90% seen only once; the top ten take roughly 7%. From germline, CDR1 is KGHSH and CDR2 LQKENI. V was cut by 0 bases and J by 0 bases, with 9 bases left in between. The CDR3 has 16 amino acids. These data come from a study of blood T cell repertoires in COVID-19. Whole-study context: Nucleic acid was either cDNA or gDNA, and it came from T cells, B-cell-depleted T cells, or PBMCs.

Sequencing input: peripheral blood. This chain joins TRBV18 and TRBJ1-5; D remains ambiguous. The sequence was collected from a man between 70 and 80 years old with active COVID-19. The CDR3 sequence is CASSPPGGNSNQPQHF. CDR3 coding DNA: TGTGCCAGCTCACCACCGGGCGGGAATAGCAATCAGCCCCAGCATTTT.